This T cell receptor (beta chain) was sequenced in a study of cytomegalovirus exposure and HLA in healthy donors (TCRdb year 2017). As for the study more broadly: According to a later analysis, the roughly 130 validation repertoires were produced on the same platform as the approximately 690 repertoires of the first cohort. The study aimed to test whether signatures of past pathogen exposure could be identified by cataloging public T cell receptors. Besides the first cohort of 666 subjects, a separate validation cohort made up of roughly 120 different subjects was used. To predict cytomegalovirus infection status, the study combined high-throughput TCR immunosequencing, statistical association of individual TCRs with disease status, and machine learning. Findings and caveats that apply to the study as a whole: In vitro tests confirmed that three of the cytomegalovirus-associated TCR beta chains recognize cytomegalovirus antigens. A later analysis had no HLA typing for the validation cohort, so co-occurrence there was scored across all 110 or so repertoires. The classifier was reported to diagnose cytomegalovirus status with high specificity and sensitivity in both the original and validation cohorts. The authors suggested that the approach could potentially be extended to other disease states and immunological phenotypes. Most TCR sequences were observed very rarely across donors, whereas some public TCRs were present in many individuals. Subsequent analysis determined that TCRs grouped into clusters in the first cohort also showed a tendency toward co-occurrence across the 130 or so validation repertoires, and 85% to 95% of cluster scores exceeded 0. The study listed 150 to 200 TCR beta chains as associated with cytomegalovirus.

Libraries were made using the immunoSEQ multiplex PCR assay. Per the source publication's procedure: To diagnose cytomegalovirus status from the catalog of TCR beta chain sequences, a statistical classification framework was built. The source is immuneACCESS, and TCRdb retained only in-frame sequences with V and J called. Part of the clones is not carried over; for the studies checked, unresolved V genes explain less than half of this, and the remainder is unexplained. The DNA gave D and trimming, while V, J and clone size come from that table. Here the sample has almost 75,000 clones; approximately 80% occur a single time. The top ten clones comprise less than 3% of the sample. Donors formed part of the validation cohort, which comprised 120 or so subjects and was distinct from the first cohort of under 800 subjects. In the case of this clone: The specificity of this receptor is unknown. Base quality data are lacking; no much larger clone is found one base away.

The CDR3 has 15 amino acids, counting the end cysteine and phenylalanine. CDR3 DNA only is kept here, 45 bases in frame from base 1. The germline V gene yields SGHDT for CDR1 and YYEEEE for CDR2. V is cut back by 7 bases and J by 8 bases, with 14 bases in the junction unmatched. Sequenced input: PBMCs. Recombination linked TRBV5-6 to TRBJ2-4; 8 middle bases align to TRBD1. This clonotype was obtained from a man aged 30 to 39 in good health and CMV-seronegative. The CDR3 protein: CASDRGPSSSHIQYF. At the DNA level, the sequence is TGTGCCAGCGACAGGGGCCCTTCGAGCAGTCACATTCAGTACTTC.